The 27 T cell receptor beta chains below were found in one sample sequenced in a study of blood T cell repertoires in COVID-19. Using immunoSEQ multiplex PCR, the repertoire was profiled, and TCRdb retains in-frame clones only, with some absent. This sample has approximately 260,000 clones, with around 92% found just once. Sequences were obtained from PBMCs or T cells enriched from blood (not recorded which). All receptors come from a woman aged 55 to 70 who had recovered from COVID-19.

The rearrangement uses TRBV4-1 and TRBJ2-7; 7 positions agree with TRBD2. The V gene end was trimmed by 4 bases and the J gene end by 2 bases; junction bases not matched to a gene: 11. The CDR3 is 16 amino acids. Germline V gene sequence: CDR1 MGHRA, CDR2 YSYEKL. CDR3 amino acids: CASSPPGLVPTYEQYF. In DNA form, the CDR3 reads TGCGCCAGCAGCCCTCCCGGACTAGTCCCAACCTACGAGCAGTACTTC.

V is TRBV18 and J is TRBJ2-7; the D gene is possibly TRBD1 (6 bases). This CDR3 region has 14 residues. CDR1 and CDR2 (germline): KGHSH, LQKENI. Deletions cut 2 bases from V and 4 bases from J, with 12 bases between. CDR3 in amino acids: CASSPKSDRYEQYF. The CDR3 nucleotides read TGTGCCAGCTCACCAAAGTCGGACAGATACGAGCAGTACTTC.

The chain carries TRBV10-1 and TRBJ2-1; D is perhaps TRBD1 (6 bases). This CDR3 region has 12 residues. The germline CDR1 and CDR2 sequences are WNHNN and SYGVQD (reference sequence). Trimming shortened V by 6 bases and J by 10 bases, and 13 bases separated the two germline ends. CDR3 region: CASSPGHQEQFF. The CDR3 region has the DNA TGCGCCAGCAGCCCGGGACATCAGGAGCAGTTCTTC.

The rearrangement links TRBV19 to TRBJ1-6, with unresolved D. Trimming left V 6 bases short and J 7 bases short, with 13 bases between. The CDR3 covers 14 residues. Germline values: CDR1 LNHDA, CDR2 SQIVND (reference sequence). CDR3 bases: TGTGCCAGTAGCTCCGCCGGGAACAATTCACCCCTCCACTTT. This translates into CASSSAGNNSPLHF.

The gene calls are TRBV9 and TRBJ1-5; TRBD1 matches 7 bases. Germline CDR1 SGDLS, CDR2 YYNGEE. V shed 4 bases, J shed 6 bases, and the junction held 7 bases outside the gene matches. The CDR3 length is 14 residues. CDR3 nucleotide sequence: TGTGCCAGCAGCTCCGACAGGGTCGGTCAGCCCCAGCATTTT. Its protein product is CASSSDRVGQPQHF.

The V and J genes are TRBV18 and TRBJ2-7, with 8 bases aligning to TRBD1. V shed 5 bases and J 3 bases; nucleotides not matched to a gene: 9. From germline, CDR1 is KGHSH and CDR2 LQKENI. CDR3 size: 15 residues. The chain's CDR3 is CASSNQGAGDYEQYF. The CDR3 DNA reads TGTGCCAGCTCAAACCAGGGGGCCGGGGACTACGAGCAGTACTTC.

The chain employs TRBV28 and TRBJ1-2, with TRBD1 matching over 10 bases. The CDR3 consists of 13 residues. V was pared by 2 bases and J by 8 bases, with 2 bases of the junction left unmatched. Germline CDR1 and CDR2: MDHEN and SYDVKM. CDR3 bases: TGTGCCAGCAGTTTACTGGACAGGGGGGGCTACACCTTC. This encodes CASSLLDRGGYTF.

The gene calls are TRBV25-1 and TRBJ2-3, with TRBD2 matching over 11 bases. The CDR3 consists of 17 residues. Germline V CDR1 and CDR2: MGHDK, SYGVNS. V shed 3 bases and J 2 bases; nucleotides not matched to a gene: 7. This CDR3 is CASSEFASGGYTDTQYF. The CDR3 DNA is TGTGCCAGCAGTGAGTTTGCTAGCGGGGGGTACACAGATACGCAGTATTTT.

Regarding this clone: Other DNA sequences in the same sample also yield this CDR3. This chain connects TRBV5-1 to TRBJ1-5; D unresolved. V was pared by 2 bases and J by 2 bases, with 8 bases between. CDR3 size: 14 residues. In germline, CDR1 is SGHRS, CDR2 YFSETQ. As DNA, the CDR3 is TGCGCCAGCAGCTTCGGGAGTGGCAATCAGCCCCAGCATTTT. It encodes CASSFGSGNQPQHF.

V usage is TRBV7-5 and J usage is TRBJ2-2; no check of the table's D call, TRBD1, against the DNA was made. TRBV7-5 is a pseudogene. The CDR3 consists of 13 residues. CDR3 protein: CARSRQEAGELFF. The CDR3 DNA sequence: TGTGCCAGAAGCCGACAGGAGGCCGGGGAGCTGTTTTTT.

This CDR3 reads CSGAHEQYF. DNA of the CDR3: TGCAGCGGGGCCCACGAGCAGTACTTC. The V and J genes are TRBV29-1 and TRBJ2-7; the D is unclear. This CDR3 has 9 residues. Germline lookup yields CDR1 SQVTM and CDR2 ANQGSEA. Trimming removed 7 bases from V and 5 bases from J, with 6 bases in between.

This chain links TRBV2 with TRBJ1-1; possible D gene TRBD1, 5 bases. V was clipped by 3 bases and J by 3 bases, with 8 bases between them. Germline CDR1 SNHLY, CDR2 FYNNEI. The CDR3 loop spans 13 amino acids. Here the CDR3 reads CASSEGLDTEAFF. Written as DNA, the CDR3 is TGTGCCAGCAGTGAGGGACTTGACACTGAAGCTTTCTTT.

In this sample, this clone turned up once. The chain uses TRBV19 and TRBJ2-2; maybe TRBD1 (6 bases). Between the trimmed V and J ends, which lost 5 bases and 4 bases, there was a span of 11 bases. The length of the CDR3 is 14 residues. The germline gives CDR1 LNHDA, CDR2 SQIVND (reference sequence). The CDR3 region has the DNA TGTGCCAGTAGTTTACAGGGTCGCACCGGGGAGCTGTTTTTT. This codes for CASSLQGRTGELFF.

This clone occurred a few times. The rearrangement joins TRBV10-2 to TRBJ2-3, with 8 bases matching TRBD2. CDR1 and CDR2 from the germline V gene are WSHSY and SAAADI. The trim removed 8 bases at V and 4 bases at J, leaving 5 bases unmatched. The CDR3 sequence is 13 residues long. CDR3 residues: CASAGGWADTQYF. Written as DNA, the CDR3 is TGCGCCAGCGCGGGGGGTTGGGCAGATACGCAGTATTTT.

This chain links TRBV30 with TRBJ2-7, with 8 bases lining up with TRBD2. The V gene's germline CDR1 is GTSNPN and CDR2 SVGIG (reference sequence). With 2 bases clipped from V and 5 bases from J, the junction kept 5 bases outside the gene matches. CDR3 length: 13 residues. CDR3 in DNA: TGTGCCTGGAGTCGTGGGACTAGTAACGAGCAGTACTTC. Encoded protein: CAWSRGTSNEQYF.

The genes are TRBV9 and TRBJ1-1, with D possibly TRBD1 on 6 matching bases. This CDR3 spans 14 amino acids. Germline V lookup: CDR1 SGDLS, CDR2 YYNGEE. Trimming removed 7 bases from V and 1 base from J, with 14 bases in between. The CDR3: CASATGSGNTEAFF. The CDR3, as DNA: TGTGCCAGCGCCACAGGGTCCGGGAACACTGAAGCTTTCTTT.

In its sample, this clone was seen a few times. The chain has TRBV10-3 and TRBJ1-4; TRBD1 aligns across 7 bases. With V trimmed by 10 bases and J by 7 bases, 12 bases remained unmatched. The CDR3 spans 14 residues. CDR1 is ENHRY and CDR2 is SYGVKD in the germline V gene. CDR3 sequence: CATADRPGVEKLFF. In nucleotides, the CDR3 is TGTGCCACAGCGGACAGGCCCGGGGTTGAAAAACTGTTTTTT.

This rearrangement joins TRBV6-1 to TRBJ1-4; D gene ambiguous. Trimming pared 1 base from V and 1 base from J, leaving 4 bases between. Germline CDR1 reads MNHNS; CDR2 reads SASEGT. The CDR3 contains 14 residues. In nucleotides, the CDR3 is TGTGCCAGCAGTGAAGGAGGAACTAATGAAAAACTGTTTTTT. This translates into CASSEGGTNEKLFF.

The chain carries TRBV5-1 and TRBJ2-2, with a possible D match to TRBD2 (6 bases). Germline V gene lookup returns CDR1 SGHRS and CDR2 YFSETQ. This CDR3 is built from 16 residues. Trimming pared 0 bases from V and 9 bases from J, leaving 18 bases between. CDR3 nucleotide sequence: TGCGCCAGCAGCTTGGCCGGCGGGACGGCCGTCCGGGAGCTGTTTTTT. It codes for CASSLAGGTAVRELFF. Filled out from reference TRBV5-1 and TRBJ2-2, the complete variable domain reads KAGVTQTPRYLIKTRGQQVTLSCSPISGHRSVSWYQQTPGQGLQFLFEYFSETQRNKGNFPGRFSGRQFSNSRSEMNVSTLELGDSALYLCASSLAGGTAVRELFFGEGSRLTVL.

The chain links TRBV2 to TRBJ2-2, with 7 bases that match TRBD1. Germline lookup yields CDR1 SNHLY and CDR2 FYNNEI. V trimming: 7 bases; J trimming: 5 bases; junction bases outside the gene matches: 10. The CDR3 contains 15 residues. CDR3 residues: CASTPTGAATGELFF. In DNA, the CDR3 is TGTGCCAGCACCCCCACAGGGGCAGCGACCGGGGAGCTGTTTTTT. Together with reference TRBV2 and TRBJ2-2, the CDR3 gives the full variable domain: EPEVTQTPSHQVTQMGQEVILRCVPISNHLYFYWYRQILGQKVEFLVSFYNNEISEKSEIFDDQFSVERPDGSNFTLKIRSTKLEDSAMYFCASTPTGAATGELFFGEGSRLTVL.

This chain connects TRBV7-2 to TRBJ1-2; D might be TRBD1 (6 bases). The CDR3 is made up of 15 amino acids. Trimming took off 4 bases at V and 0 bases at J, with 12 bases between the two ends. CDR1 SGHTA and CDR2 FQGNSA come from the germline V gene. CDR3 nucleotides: TGTGCCAGCAGCTCCCAGGGGCCCGCTAACTATGGCTACACCTTC. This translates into CASSSQGPANYGYTF.

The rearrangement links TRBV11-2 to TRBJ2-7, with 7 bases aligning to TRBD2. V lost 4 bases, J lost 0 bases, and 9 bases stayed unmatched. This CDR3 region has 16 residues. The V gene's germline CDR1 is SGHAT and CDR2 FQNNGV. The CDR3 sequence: CASSSGGWGSSYEQYF. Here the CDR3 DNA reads TGTGCCAGCAGCTCCGGGGGGTGGGGAAGCTCCTACGAGCAGTACTTC.

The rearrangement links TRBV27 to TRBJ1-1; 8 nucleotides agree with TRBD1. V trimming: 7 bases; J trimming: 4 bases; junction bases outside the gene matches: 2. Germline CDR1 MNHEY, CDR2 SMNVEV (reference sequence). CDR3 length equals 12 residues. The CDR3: CASKTGGTEAFF. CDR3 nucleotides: TGTGCCAGCAAAACAGGGGGCACTGAAGCTTTCTTT.

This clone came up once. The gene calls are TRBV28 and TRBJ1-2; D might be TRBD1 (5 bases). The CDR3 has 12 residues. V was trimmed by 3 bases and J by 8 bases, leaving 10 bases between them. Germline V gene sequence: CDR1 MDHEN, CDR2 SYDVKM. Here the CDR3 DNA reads TGTGCCAGCAGTTTCCCAGGGAAAGGCTACACCTTC. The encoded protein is CASSFPGKGYTF.

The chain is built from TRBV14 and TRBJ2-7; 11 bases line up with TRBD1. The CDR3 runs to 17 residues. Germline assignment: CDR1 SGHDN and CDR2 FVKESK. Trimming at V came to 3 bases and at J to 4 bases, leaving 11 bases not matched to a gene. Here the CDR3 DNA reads TGTGCCAGCAGCCATCTCTGGGGGACAGGGGGTTTATACGAGCAGTACTTC. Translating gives CASSHLWGTGGLYEQYF.

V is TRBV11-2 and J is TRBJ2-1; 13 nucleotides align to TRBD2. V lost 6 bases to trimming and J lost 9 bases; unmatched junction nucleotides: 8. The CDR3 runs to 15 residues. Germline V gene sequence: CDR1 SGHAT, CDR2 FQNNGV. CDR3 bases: TGTGCCAGCAGATACCCGGGACTAGCGGGACGTGAGCAGTTCTTC. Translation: CASRYPGLAGREQFF. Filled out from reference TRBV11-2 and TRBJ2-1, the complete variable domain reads EAGVAQSPRYKIIEKRQSVAFWCNPISGHATLYWYQQILGQGPKLLIQFQNNGVVDDSQLPKDRFSAERLKGVDSTLKIQPAKLEDSAVYLCASRYPGLAGREQFFGPGTRLTVL.

CDR3 sequence: CASAFSSYNSPLHF. In DNA form, the CDR3 reads TGTGCCAGCGCCTTTAGCTCCTATAATTCACCCCTCCACTTT. The rearrangement uses TRBV6-5 and TRBJ1-6; D is unresolved. The CDR3 has 14 amino acids. V was pared by 8 bases and J by 0 bases, with 8 bases between. CDR1 and CDR2 from the germline V gene are MNHEY and SVGAGI.